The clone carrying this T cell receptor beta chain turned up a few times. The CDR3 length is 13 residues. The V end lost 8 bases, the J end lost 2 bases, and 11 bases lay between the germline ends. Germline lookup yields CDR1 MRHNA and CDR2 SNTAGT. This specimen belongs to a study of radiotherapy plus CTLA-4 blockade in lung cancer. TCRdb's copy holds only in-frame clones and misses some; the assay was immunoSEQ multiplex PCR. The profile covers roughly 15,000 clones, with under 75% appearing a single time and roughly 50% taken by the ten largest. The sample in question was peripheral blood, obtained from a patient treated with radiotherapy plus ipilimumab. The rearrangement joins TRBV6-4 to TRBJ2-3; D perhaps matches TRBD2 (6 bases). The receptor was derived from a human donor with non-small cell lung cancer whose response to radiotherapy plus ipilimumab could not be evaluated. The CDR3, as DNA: TGTGCCAGCGGAGCGGGCCACACAGATACGCAGTATTTT. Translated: CASGAGHTDTQYF.